The T cell receptor (beta chain) described here comes from a study of T cells in localized non-small cell lung cancer. The study, taken as a whole, reports: The greatest T cell clonality was found in uninvolved adjacent lung (higher than in tumor).

With respect to this clone: Its target is not known.

The data were produced by immunoSEQ multiplex PCR, yet TCRdb's version contains in-frame clones alone and is incomplete. The sample lists 6,500 to 8,000 clones; under 55% were seen once. V was cut by 7 bases and J by 2 bases, with 13 bases left in between. This CDR3 is 14 amino acids long. Germline V gene data show CDR1 as SGHRS and CDR2 as YFSETQ. The sample here was lymph node tissue, taken before any cancer treatment. The receptor's source is a man aged 40-75 years with stage I lung adenocarcinoma. The chain recombines TRBV5-1 with TRBJ1-3; tentative D call: TRBD1 (6 bases). The DNA for the CDR3 is TGCGCCAGCTCGCCCGGACAGACTGGAAACACCATATATTTT. Protein product: CASSPGQTGNTIYF. Full variable domain (missing parts from reference TRBV5-1 and TRBJ1-3): KAGVTQTPRYLIKTRGQQVTLSCSPISGHRSVSWYQQTPGQGLQFLFEYFSETQRNKGNFPGRFSGRQFSNSRSEMNVSTLELGDSALYLCASSPGQTGNTIYFGEGSWLTVV.